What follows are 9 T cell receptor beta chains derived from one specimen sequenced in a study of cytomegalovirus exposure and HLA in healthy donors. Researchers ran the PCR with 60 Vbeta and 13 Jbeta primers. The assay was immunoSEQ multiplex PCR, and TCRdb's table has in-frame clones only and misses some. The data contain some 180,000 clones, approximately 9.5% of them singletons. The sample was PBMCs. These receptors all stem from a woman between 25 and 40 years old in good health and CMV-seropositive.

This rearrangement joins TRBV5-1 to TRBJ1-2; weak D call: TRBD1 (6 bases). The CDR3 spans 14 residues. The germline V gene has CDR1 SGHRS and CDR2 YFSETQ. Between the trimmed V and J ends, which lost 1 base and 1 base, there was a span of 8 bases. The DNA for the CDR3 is TGCGCCAGCAGCTTGTCAGGGGATAACTATGGCTACACCTTC. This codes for CASSLSGDNYGYTF.

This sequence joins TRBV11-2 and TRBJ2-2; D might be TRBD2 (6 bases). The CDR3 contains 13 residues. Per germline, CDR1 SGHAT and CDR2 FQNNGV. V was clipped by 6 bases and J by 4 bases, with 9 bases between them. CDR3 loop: CASRASATGELFF. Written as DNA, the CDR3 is TGTGCCAGCAGGGCTAGCGCCACCGGGGAGCTGTTTTTT.

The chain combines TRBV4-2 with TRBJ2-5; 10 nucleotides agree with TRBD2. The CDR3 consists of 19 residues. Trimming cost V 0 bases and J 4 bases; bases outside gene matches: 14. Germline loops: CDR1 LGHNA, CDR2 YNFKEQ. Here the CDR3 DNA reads TGTGCCAGCAGCCAAGAGCCTAGCGGGAGCGAGTTTGGTAGAGAGACCCAGTACTTC. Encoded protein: CASSQEPSGSEFGRETQYF.

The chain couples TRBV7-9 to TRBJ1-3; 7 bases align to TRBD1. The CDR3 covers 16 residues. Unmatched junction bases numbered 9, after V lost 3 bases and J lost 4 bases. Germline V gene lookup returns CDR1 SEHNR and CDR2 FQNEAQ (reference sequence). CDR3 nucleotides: TGTGCCAGCAGCTTCTTGACAGGGACGGGCGGAAACACCATATATTTT. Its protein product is CASSFLTGTGGNTIYF.

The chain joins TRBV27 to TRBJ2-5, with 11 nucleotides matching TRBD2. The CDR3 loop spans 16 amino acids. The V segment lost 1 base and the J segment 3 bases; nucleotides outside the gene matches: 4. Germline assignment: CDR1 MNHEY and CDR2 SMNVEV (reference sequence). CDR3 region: CASSLYGTSGKETQYF. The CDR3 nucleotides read TGTGCCAGCAGTTTATACGGGACTAGCGGAAAAGAGACCCAGTACTTC.

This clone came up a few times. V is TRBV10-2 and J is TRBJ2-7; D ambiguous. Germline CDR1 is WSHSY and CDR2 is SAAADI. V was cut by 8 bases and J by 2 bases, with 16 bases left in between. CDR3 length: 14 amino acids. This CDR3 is CASSTSRGAYEQYF. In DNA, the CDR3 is TGCGCCAGCTCGACCTCTCGCGGTGCCTACGAGCAGTACTTC.

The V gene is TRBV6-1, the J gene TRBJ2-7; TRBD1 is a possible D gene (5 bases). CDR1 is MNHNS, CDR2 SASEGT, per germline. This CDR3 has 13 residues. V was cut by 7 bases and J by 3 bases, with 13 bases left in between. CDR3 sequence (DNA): TGTGCCAGCAAATTACAGGTGGACTACGAGCAGTACTTC. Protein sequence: CASKLQVDYEQYF.

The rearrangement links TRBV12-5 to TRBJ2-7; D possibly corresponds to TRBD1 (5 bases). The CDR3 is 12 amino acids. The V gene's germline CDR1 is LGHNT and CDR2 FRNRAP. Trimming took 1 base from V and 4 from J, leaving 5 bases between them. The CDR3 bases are TGTGCTAGTGGTTTGGAGGGGTACGAGCAGTACTTC. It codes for CASGLEGYEQYF.

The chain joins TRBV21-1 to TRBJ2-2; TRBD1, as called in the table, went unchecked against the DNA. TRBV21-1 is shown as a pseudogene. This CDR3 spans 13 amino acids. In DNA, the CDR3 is TGTGCCAGCAGCAAAGACATCACCGGGGAGCTGTTTTTT. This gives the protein CASSKDITGELFF.